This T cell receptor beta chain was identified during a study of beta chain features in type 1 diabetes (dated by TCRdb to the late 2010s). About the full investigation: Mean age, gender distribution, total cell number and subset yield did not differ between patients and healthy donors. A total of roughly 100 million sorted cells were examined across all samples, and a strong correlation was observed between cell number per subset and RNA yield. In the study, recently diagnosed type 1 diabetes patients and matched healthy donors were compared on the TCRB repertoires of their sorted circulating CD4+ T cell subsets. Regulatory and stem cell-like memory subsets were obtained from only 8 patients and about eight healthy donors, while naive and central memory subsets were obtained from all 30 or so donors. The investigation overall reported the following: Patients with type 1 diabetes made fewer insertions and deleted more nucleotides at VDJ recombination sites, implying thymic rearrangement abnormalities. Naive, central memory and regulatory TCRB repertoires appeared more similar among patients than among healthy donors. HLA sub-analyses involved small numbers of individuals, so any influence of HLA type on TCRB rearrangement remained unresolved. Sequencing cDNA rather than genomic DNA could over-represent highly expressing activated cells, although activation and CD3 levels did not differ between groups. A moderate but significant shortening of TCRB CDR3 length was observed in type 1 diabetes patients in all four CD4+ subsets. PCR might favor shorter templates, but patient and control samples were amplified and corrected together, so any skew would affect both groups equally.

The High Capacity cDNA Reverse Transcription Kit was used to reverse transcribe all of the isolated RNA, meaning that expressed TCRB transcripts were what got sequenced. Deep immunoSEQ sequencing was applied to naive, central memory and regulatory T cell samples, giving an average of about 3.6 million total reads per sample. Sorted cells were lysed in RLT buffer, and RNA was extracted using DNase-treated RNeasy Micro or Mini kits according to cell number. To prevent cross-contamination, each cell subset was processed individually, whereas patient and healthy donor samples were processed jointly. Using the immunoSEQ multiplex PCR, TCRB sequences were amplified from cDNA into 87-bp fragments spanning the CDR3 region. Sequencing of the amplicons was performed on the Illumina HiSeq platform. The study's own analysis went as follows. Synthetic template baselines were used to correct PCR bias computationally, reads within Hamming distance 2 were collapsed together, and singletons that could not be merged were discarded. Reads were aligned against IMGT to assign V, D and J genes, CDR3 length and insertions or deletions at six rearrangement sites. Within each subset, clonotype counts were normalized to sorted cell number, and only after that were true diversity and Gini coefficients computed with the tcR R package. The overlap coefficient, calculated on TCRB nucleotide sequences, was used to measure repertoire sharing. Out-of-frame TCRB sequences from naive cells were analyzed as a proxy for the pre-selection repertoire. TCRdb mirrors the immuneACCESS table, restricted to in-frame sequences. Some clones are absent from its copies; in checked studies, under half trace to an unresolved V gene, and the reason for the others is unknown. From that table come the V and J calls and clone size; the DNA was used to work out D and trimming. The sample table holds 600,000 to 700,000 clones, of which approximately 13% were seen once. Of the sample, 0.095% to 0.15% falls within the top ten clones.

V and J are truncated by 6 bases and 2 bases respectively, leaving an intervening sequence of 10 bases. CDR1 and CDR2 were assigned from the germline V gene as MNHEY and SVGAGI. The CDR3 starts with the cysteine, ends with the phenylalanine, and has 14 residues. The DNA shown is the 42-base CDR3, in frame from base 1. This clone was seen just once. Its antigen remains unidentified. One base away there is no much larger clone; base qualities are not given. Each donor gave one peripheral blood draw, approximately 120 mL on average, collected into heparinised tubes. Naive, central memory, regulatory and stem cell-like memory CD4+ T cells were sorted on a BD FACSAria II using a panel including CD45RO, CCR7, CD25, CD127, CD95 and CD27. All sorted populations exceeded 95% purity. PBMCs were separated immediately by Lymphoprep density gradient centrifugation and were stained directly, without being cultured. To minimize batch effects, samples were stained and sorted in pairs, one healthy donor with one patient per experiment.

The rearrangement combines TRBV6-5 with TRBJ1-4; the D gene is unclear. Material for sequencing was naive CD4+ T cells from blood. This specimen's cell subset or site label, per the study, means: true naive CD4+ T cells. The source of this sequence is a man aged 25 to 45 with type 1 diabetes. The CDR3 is CASRSFSTNEKLFF. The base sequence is TGTGCCAGCAGGTCTTTTTCCACTAATGAAAAACTGTTTTTT.